The T cell receptor (beta chain) described here comes from a study of blood T cell repertoires in COVID-19. Method: immunoSEQ multiplex PCR; TCRdb's copy keeps in-frame clones and lacks some. The data contain about 80,000 clones, approximately 80% of them seen just once; the ten biggest clones take up 15% to 17%. The sample consisted of peripheral blood. The sequence came from a woman of 80 years or more with acute or convalescent COVID-19.

The CDR3 sequence is CASSQDLRGAGNEQFF. The CDR3 bases are TGTGCCAGCAGCCAAGATTTACGGGGGGCGGGAAATGAGCAGTTCTTC. The rearrangement uses TRBV3-1 (or the pseudogene TRBV3-2) and TRBJ2-1; D is perhaps TRBD2 (7 bases). Looked up from germline, CDR1 is LGHDT and CDR2 is YNNKEL (reference sequence). V was cut by 0 bases and J by 7 bases, with 16 bases left in between. The CDR3 has 16 amino acids.